The rows below give T cell receptor beta chains drawn from one sample of a study of CD8+ T cells in alopecia areata. Profiled with immunoSEQ multiplex PCR; TCRdb holds only in-frame clones, not every one. The sample holds 60,000 to 65,000 clones, 44% seen once. The sequencing sample was made of NKG2D-low CD8+ T cells sorted from blood. The receptors here all came from a human donor with alopecia areata. The CDR3 runs from the conserved cysteine through the conserved F or W. The order of the fields is V gene, CDR3 protein.

>TRBV29-1
CSVEEWTSGSTDTQYF
>TRBV29-1
CSVSRVGSNTEAFF
>TRBV14
CASSHLPGTGEETQYF
>TRBV29-1
CSVVPGTGVDYGYTF
>TRBV29-1
CSAQGRGSEQYF
>TRBV6-4
CASREGGTDTQYF
>TRBV7-9
CASSLVGLNQPQHF
>TRBV4-3
CASSTRDMNDEQYF
>TRBV7-9
CASTEGGNEQFF
>TRBV9
CASSVGRAHYGYTF
>TRBV29-1
CSADRDYGYTF
>TRBV5-4
CASSRGDRSYEQYF
>TRBV29-1
CSVREDKYEQYF
>TRBV11-2
CASSSGDPIQQYF
>TRBV27
CASSSGGSYNEQFF
>TRBV5-1
CASSLGRGWEAFF
>TRBV27
CASSSGTNPQETQYF
>TRBV2
CASSADRVVGETQYF
>TRBV7-3
CASSLNPQETQYF
>TRBV29-1
CSVQGLRDDYNEQFF
>TRBV4-3
CASSQGRPLDEQFF
>TRBV9
CASSLEGTSGGNHNEQFF
>TRBV19
CASSIDQGAGPWPQHF
>TRBV29-1
CSVQGGLAGPRTDTQYF
>TRBV5-6
CASSLGLAIETQYF
>TRBV27
CASSYSSTRVEQYF
>TRBV4-3
CASSRRQGSGANVLTF
>TRBV30
CAWSVRNEQYF
>TRBV7-9
CASRPSDGELFF
>TRBV7-9
CASSPTGEQYF
>TRBV29-1
CSVDGLTTDTQYF
>TRBV29-1
CSGRGPDTEAFF
>TRBV12-5
CASGPPSTDTQYF
>TRBV11-3
CASRLKTEAFF
>TRBV7-9
CASSMTSGTGEQYF